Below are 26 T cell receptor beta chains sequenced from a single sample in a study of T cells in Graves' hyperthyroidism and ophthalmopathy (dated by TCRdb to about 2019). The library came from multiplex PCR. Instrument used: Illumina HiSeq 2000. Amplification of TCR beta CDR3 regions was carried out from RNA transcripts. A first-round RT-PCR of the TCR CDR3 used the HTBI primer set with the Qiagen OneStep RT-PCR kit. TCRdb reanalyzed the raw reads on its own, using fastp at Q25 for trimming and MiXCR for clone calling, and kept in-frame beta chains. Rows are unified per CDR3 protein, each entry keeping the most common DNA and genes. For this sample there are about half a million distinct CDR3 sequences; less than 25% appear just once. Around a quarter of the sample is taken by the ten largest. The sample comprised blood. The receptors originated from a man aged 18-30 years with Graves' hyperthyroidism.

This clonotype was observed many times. In DNA, the CDR3 is TGCAGCGTTGAGGGGGGCGAGACTGAAGCTTTCTTT. This sequence encodes CSVEGGETEAFF. This chain connects TRBV29-1 to TRBJ1-1, with a weak D call TRBD1 (6 bases). V was pared by 3 bases and J by 5 bases, with 10 bases between. CDR3 size: 12 residues. CDR1 SQVTM and CDR2 ANQGSEA come from the germline V gene.

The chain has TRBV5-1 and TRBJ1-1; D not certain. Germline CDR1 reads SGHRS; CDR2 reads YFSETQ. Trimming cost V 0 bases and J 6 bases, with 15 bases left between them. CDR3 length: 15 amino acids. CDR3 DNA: TGCGCCAGCAGCTTGGCTGGGCCCGAGCGCCCTGAAGCTTTCTTT. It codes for CASSLAGPERPEAFF. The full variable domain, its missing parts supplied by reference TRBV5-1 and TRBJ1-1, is KAGVTQTPRYLIKTRGQQVTLSCSPISGHRSVSWYQQTPGQGLQFLFEYFSETQRNKGNFPGRFSGRQFSNSRSEMNVSTLELGDSALYLCASSLAGPERPEAFFGQGTRLTVV.

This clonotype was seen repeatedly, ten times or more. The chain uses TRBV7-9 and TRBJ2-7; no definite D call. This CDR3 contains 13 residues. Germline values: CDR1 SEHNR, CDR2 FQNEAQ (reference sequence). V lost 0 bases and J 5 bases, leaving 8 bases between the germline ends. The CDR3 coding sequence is TGTGCCAGCAGCTTAGCCCAGTCTCACGAGCAGTACTTC. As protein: CASSLAQSHEQYF.

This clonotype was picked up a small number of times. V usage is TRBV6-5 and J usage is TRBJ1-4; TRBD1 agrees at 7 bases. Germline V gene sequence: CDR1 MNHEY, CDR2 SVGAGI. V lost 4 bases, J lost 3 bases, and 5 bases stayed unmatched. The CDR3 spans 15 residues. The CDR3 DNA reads TGTGCCAGCAGTTCCGGGACAGCCGCTAATGAAAAACTGTTTTTT. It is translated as CASSSGTAANEKLFF.

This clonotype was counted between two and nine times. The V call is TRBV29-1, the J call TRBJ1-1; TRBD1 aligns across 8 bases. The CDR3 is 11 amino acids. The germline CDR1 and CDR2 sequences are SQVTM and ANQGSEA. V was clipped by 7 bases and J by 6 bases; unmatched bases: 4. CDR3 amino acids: CSATGGPEAFF. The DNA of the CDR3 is TGCAGCGCCACAGGGGGGCCTGAAGCTTTCTTT.

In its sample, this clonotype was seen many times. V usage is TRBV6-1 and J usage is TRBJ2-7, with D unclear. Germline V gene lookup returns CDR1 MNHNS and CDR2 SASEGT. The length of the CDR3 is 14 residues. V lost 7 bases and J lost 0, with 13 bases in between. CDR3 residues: CASKGSTPSYEQYF. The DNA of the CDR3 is TGTGCCAGCAAAGGATCGACTCCCTCCTACGAGCAGTACTTC.

CDR3 protein: CASWRGMNTEAFF. CDR3 DNA: TGTGCCAGCTGGAGGGGCATGAACACTGAAGCTTTCTTT. V gene TRBV2 combines with J gene TRBJ1-1; D possibly corresponds to TRBD1 (5 bases). V was shortened by 8 bases and J by 0 bases, with 10 bases between the two germline ends. The CDR3 runs 13 residues. CDR1 and CDR2 (germline): SNHLY, FYNNEI.

The CDR3 bases are TGTGCCAGCAGCCCGGGGGACAGGTCCTACGAGCAGTACTTC. It translates to CASSPGDRSYEQYF. The chain links TRBV3-1 to TRBJ2-7; TRBD1 agrees at 8 bases. Germline-derived CDR1 and CDR2 are LGHDT and YNNKEL (reference sequence). The length of the CDR3 is 14 residues. V gave up 4 bases and J gave up 1 base; unmatched junction bases: 3.

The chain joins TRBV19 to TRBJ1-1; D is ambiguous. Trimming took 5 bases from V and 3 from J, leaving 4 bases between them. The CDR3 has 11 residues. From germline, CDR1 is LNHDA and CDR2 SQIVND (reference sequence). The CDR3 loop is CASSAHTEAFF. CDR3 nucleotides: TGTGCCAGTAGTGCCCACACTGAAGCTTTCTTT.

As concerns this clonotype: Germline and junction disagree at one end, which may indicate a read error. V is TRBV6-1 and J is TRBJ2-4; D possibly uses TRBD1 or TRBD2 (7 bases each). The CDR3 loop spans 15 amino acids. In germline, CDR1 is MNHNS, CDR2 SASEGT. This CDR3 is CASSSRQGGINIKYF. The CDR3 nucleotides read TGTGCCAGCAGTAGCCGACAGGGAGGGATAAACATTAAGTACTTC.

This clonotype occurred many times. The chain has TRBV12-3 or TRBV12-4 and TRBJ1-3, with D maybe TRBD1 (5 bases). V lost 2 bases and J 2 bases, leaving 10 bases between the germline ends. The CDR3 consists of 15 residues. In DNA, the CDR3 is TGTGCCAGCAGTTTAACGGCAGGGACTGGAAACACCATATATTTT. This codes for CASSLTAGTGNTIYF.

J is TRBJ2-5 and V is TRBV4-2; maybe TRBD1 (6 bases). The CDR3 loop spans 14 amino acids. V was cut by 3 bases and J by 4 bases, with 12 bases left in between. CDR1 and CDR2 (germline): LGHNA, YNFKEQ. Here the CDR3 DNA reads TGTGCCAGCAGCCACTACAGGGCGGGAGAGACCCAGTACTTC. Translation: CASSHYRAGETQYF.

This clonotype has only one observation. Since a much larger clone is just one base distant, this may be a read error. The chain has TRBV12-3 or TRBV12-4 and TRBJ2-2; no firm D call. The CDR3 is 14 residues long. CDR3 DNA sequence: TGTGCCATCAGTAAGTCCGCAGGTGCCGGGGAGCTGTTTTTT. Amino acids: CAISKSAGAGELFF.

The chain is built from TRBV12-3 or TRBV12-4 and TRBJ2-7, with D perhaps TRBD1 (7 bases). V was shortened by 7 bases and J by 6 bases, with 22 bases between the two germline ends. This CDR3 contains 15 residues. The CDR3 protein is CASTRGDSRGGEQYF. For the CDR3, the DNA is TGTGCCAGCACCAGGGGGGACTCGCGAGGGGGCGAGCAGTACTTC.

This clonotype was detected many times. The CDR3 nucleotides are TGTGCCAGCCCTGGGGGATTCGGAAACACCATATATTTT. Translation: CASPGGFGNTIYF. The chain recombines TRBV6-1 with TRBJ1-3, with D possibly being TRBD1 (5 bases). This CDR3 region has 13 residues. The ends were cut back, 8 bases at V and 4 bases at J, with 12 bases in the middle. The V gene's germline CDR1 is MNHNS and CDR2 SASEGT.

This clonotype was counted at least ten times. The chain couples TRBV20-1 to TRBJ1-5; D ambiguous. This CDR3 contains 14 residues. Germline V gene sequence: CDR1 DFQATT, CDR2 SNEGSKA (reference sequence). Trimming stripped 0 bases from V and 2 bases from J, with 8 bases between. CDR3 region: CSARDGSRNQPQHF. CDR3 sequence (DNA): TGCAGTGCTAGAGATGGTTCTCGCAATCAGCCCCAGCATTTT.

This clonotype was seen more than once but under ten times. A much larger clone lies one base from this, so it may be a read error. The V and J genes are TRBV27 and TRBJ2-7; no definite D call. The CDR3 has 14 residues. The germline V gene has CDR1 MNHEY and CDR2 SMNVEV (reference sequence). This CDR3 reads CVSSLSPLGYEQYF. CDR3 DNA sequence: TGTGTCAGCAGTTTAAGCCCATTAGGGTACGAGCAGTACTTC.

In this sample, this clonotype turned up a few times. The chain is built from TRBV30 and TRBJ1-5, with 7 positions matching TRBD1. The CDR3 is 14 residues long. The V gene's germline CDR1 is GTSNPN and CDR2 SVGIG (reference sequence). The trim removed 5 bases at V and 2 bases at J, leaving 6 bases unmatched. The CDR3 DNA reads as TGTGCCTGGTCCGGGACAGTGGGCAATCAGCCCCAGCATTTT. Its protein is CAWSGTVGNQPQHF.

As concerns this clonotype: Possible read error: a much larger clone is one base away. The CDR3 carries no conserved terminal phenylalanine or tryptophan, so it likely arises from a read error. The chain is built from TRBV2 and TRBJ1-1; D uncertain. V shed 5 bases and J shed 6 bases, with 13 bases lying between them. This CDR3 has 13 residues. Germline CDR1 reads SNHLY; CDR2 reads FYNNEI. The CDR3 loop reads CASSYNHGAEAFV. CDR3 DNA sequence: TGTGCCAGCAGTTATAATCACGGGGCTGAAGCTTTCGTT.

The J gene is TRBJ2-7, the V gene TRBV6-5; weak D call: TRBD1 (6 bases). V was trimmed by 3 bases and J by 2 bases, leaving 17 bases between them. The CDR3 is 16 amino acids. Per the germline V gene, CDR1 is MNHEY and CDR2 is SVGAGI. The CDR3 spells CASSYRTTGPTYEQYF. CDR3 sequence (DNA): TGTGCCAGCAGTTATCGCACGACAGGCCCAACCTACGAGCAGTACTTC.

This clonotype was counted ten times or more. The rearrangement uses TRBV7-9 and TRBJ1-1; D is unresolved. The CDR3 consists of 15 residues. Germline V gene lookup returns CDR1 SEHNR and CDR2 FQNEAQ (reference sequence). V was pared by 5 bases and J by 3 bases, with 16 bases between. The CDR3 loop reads CASSLGGNRDTEAFF. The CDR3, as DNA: TGTGCCAGCAGCCTTGGCGGTAACCGGGACACTGAAGCTTTCTTT.

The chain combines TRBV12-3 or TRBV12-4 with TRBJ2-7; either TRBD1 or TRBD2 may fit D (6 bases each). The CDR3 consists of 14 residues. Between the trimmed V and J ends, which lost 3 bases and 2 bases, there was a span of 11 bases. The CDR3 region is CASSFTGAPYEQYF. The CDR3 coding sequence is TGTGCCAGCAGTTTCACGGGGGCGCCCTACGAGCAGTACTTC.

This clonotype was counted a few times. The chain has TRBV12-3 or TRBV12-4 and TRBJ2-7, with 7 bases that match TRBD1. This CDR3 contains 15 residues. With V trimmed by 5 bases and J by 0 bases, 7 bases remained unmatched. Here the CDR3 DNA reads TGTGCCAGCAGTCCGCAGGACAGGAGCTCCTACGAGCAGTACTTC. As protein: CASSPQDRSSYEQYF.

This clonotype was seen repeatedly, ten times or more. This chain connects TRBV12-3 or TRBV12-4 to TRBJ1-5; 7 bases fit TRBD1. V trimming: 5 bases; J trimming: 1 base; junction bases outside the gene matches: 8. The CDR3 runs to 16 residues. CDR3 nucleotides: TGTGCCAGCAGTCAGCTTCAGGGGGTCAGCAATCAGCCCCAGCATTTT. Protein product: CASSQLQGVSNQPQHF.

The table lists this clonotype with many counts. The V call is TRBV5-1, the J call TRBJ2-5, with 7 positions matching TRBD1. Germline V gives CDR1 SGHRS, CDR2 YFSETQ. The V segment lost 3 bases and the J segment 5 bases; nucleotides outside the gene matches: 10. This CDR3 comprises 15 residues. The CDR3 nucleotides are TGCGCCAGCAGCTCACTACAGGGGAGTGGGGAGACCCAGTACTTC. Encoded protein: CASSSLQGSGETQYF.

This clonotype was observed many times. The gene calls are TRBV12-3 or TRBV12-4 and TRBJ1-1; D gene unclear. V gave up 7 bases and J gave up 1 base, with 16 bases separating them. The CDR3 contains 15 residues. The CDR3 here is CASNINGYRNTEAFF. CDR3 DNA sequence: TGTGCCAGCAACATTAACGGGTATAGGAACACTGAAGCTTTCTTT.